Listed below are T cell receptor beta chains from one sample, sequenced in a study of beta chain features in type 1 diabetes. TCRdb's copy holds only in-frame clones and misses some; the assay was immunoSEQ multiplex PCR. This sample has 150,000 to 200,000 clones; roughly 60% occur once, and the top ten carry about 0.081%. Sequenced: naive CD4+ T cells from blood. Every receptor here comes from a man aged 30 to 45 with type 1 diabetes. The CDR3 runs from the conserved cysteine through the conserved F or W. The D gene is left open where the match is weak. Clone sizes are given selectively: once, few, many, or a class where the clone is expanded.

v_gene: TRBV7-2
d_gene: NA
j_gene: TRBJ2-1
abundance: NA
CDR3aa: CASSLADTVTSFF
CDR3nt: TGTGCCAGCAGCTTAGCAGACACGGTCACATCATTCTTC

v_gene: TRBV30
d_gene: NA
j_gene: TRBJ2-7
abundance: few
CDR3aa: CAWSDWGGREQYF
CDR3nt: TGTGCCTGGAGCGATTGGGGGGGCCGCGAGCAGTACTTC

v_gene: TRBV15
d_gene: NA
j_gene: TRBJ2-1
abundance: NA
CDR3aa: CATQRLDGYSYNEQFF
CDR3nt: TGTGCCACCCAGAGACTAGACGGATACTCCTACAATGAGCAGTTCTTC

v_gene: TRBV7-8
d_gene: NA
j_gene: TRBJ2-4
abundance: NA
CDR3aa: CASSLRWRTNIQYF
CDR3nt: TGTGCCAGCAGCTTACGCTGGAGGACTAACATTCAGTACTTC

v_gene: TRBV30
d_gene: TRBD1
j_gene: TRBJ2-7
abundance: NA
CDR3aa: CAWSWDRGWEQYF
CDR3nt: TGTGCCTGGAGTTGGGACAGGGGTTGGGAGCAGTACTTC

v_gene: TRBV30
d_gene: TRBD1
j_gene: TRBJ2-5
abundance: NA
CDR3aa: CAWSGVFGQEQETQYF
CDR3nt: TGTGCCTGGAGCGGGGTGTTTGGACAGGAGCAAGAGACCCAGTACTTC

v_gene: TRBV29-1
d_gene: NA
j_gene: TRBJ2-7
abundance: NA
CDR3aa: CSVEDPRDYEQYF
CDR3nt: TGCAGCGTTGAGGACCCCAGGGACTACGAGCAGTACTTC

v_gene: TRBV30
d_gene: NA
j_gene: TRBJ2-7
abundance: NA
CDR3aa: CAWSVGGRSYEQYF
CDR3nt: TGTGCCTGGAGTGTAGGTGGTAGATCCTACGAGCAGTACTTC

v_gene: TRBV5-1
d_gene: TRBD1
j_gene: TRBJ2-3
abundance: NA
CDR3aa: CASRRDSSTDTQYF
CDR3nt: TGCGCCAGCAGAAGGGACAGTAGCACAGATACGCAGTATTTT

v_gene: TRBV29-1
d_gene: TRBD1
j_gene: TRBJ1-5
abundance: NA
CDR3aa: CSVGQVLNQPQHF
CDR3nt: TGCAGCGTAGGACAGGTCCTCAATCAGCCCCAGCATTTT

v_gene: TRBV30
d_gene: NA
j_gene: TRBJ1-3
abundance: NA
CDR3aa: CAWSYHRTEHSGNTIYF
CDR3nt: TGTGCCTGGAGTTATCATAGGACTGAGCACTCTGGAAACACCATATATTTT

v_gene: TRBV5-1
d_gene: NA
j_gene: TRBJ2-1
abundance: NA
CDR3aa: CASSLTGQRTDEQFF
CDR3nt: TGCGCCAGCAGCTTGACCGGACAGAGAACCGATGAGCAGTTCTTC

v_gene: TRBV29-1
d_gene: NA
j_gene: TRBJ1-2
abundance: NA
CDR3aa: CSVEDLGFYGYTF
CDR3nt: TGCAGCGTTGAAGATCTTGGTTTTTATGGCTACACCTTC

v_gene: TRBV28
d_gene: TRBD2
j_gene: TRBJ2-4
abundance: NA
CDR3aa: CASSGGTSGGKNIQYF
CDR3nt: TGTGCCAGCAGTGGTGGGACTAGCGGGGGGAAAAACATTCAGTACTTC

v_gene: TRBV18
d_gene: TRBD1
j_gene: TRBJ2-7
abundance: NA
CDR3aa: CASSATGDSYEQYF
CDR3nt: TGTGCCAGCTCAGCGACAGGGGACTCCTACGAGCAGTACTTC

v_gene: TRBV7-2
d_gene: NA
j_gene: TRBJ2-7
abundance: NA
CDR3aa: CASSLVGFSHYEQYF
CDR3nt: TGTGCCAGCAGCTTAGTTGGGTTTTCCCACTACGAGCAGTACTTC

v_gene: TRBV7-9
d_gene: NA
j_gene: TRBJ2-3
abundance: NA
CDR3aa: CASSLANSPTDTQYF
CDR3nt: TGTGCCAGCAGCTTAGCCAACAGCCCCACAGATACGCAGTATTTT

v_gene: TRBV29-1
d_gene: NA
j_gene: TRBJ2-5
abundance: NA
CDR3aa: CSVFMRGMETQYF
CDR3nt: TGCAGCGTTTTCATGAGGGGCATGGAGACCCAGTACTTC

v_gene: TRBV30
d_gene: TRBD2
j_gene: TRBJ2-5
abundance: few
CDR3aa: CACAGGARMETQYF
CDR3nt: TGTGCCTGCGCGGGGGGGGCAAGGATGGAGACCCAGTACTTC

v_gene: TRBV5-1
d_gene: NA
j_gene: TRBJ2-3
abundance: NA
CDR3aa: CASSLGYSRGAADTQYF
CDR3nt: TGCGCCAGCAGCTTGGGGTATTCCAGGGGAGCCGCAGATACGCAGTATTTT

v_gene: TRBV5-1
d_gene: TRBD1
j_gene: TRBJ2-3
abundance: few
CDR3aa: CASSLSPGTATDTQYF
CDR3nt: TGCGCCAGCAGCTTGTCGCCCGGGACAGCCACAGATACGCAGTATTTT

v_gene: TRBV9
d_gene: TRBD1
j_gene: TRBJ1-2
abundance: NA
CDR3aa: CASSVRGTGNDGYTF
CDR3nt: TGTGCCAGCAGCGTGCGAGGGACAGGGAACGATGGCTACACCTTC

v_gene: TRBV4-1
d_gene: NA
j_gene: TRBJ2-7
abundance: NA
CDR3aa: CASSQETIDGGEQYF
CDR3nt: TGCGCCAGCAGCCAAGAGACCATTGATGGGGGCGAGCAGTACTTC

v_gene: TRBV4-2
d_gene: NA
j_gene: TRBJ1-2
abundance: NA
CDR3aa: CASSQSNYGYTF
CDR3nt: TGTGCCAGCAGCCAATCCAACTATGGCTACACCTTC

v_gene: TRBV29-1
d_gene: NA
j_gene: TRBJ2-7
abundance: few
CDR3aa: CSVGGDKVIEYF
CDR3nt: TGCAGCGTCGGCGGTGATAAGGTAATCGAGTACTTC

v_gene: TRBV11-2
d_gene: TRBD1
j_gene: TRBJ1-1
abundance: few
CDR3aa: CASSPLQGARTEAFF
CDR3nt: TGTGCCAGCAGCCCCTTGCAGGGGGCTCGGACTGAAGCTTTCTTT